This T cell receptor beta chain was recovered during a study of blood T cells in healthy people across ages. With respect to this clonotype: The antigen is unknown.

A J-beta primer mix and a sample-barcoded 5' primer were used in a second PCR of about 7 to 12 cycles. TCRdb analysed the 5' RACE reads with MiXCR anew, one entry per CDR3 protein. The profile shows 1.5 million to 2 million distinct CDR3 sequences, 28% of them singletons. Each donor gave 9 to 10 milliliters of peripheral blood. Findings and caveats of the study: Long-lived donors exceeded aged donors in naive CD4+ cells and diversity. Donor CMV status was unknown, possibly confounding expanded clonotype changes.

The sample was blood. This clonotype was obtained from a woman aged 25 to 39 in good health.

The CDR3, as DNA: TGTGCCAGCAGTCTCCGGGACAGGGTGAATGAAAAACTGTTTTTT. Translation: CASSLRDRVNEKLFF. The rearrangement links TRBV12-3 or TRBV12-4 to TRBJ1-4; the match to TRBD1 covers 9 bases. V lost 5 bases, J lost 5 bases, and 6 bases stayed unmatched. The CDR3 has 15 amino acids.